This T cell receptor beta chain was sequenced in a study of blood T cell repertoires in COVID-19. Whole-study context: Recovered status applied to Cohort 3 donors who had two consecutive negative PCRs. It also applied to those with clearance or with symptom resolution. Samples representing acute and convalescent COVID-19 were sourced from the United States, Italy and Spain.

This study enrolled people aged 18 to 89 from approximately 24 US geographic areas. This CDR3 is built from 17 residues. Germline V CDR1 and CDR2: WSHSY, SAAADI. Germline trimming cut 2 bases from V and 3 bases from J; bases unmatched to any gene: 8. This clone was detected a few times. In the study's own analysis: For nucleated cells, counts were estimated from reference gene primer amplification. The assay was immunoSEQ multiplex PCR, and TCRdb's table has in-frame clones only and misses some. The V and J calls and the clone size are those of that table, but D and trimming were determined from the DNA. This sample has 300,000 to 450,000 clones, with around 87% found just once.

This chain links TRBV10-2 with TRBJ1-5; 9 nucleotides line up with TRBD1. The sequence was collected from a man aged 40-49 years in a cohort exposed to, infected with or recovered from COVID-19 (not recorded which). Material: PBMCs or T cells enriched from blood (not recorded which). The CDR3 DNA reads TGCGCCAGCAGTGAGCTAACGACAGGGGGTAACAATCAGCCCCAGCATTTT. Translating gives CASSELTTGGNNQPQHF.